This T cell receptor (beta chain) appears in the sequencing data of a study of T cells in Graves' hyperthyroidism and ophthalmopathy. Looking at the study overall: Blood from the periphery was taken at initial diagnosis, before any treatment.

Concerning this clonotype itself: Its antigen is undetermined.

Fresh 10 ml peripheral blood yielded PBMCs. TCR beta CDR3 sequences were amplified from RNA transcripts. TCR CDR3 regions were first amplified by RT-PCR with HTBI primers. TCRdb reprocessed the multiplex PCR reads with MiXCR, giving one entry per CDR3 protein. The table shows more than 300,000 distinct CDR3 sequences, with approximately 14% occurring only once. Study-level findings and limits: Prediction of ophthalmopathy progression came a median roughly 7.1 months pre-onset. Most expanded thyroid clonotypes above 0.001 also appeared in blood.

V was cut by 0 bases and J by 1 base, with 9 bases left in between. CDR3 length equals 15 residues. The germline V gene encodes CDR1 SGHKS and CDR2 YYEKEE (reference sequence). This TCR derives from a woman in her 30s with Graves' hyperthyroidism. This sequence joins TRBV5-5 and TRBJ2-3; D is unresolved. Material for sequencing was blood. The CDR3 spells CASSLALSGTDTQYF. CDR3 DNA: TGTGCCAGCAGCTTGGCTTTGAGCGGCACAGATACGCAGTATTTT.